The 10 T cell receptor beta chains below all came from one sample that was sequenced in a study of cytomegalovirus exposure and HLA in healthy donors (TCRdb year 2017). Receptor amplification or capture employed the immunoSEQ multiplex PCR assay. A mixture of 60 forward primers for TCR Vbeta segments and 13 reverse primers for TCR Jbeta segments was used in the multiplex PCR. Drawn from immuneACCESS, this table holds only the in-frame rearrangements with V and J called that TCRdb kept. Clones are partly lost; checked studies trace under half to an unresolved V gene and leave the rest unexplained. Within this sample are roughly 240,000 clones, with about 77% of them counted one time only. The ten biggest clones cover around 0.44% of the sample. Input material: PBMCs. Receptors were obtained from a boy younger than 18 in good health and CMV-seronegative.

The chain carries TRBV7-9 and TRBJ1-1, with D perhaps matching TRBD1 (5 bases). V lost 1 base, J lost 7 bases, and 7 bases lay in between. Germline CDR1 is SEHNR and CDR2 is FQNEAQ (reference sequence). CDR3 length equals 12 residues. The CDR3 loop is CASSLGGGEAFF. The CDR3 nucleotides read TGTGCCAGCAGCTTAGGGGGCGGTGAAGCTTTCTTT.

The chain carries TRBV5-8 and TRBJ2-6; D possibly corresponds to TRBD2 (6 bases). Trimming left V 5 bases short and J 4 bases short, with 10 bases between. CDR3 length: 14 residues. Germline CDR1 and CDR2: SGHTS and YDEGEE. In DNA form, the CDR3 reads TGTGCCAGCAGAAGACGGGGGGGGGCCAACGTCCTGACTTTC. Residues: CASRRRGGANVLTF. Using reference TRBV5-8 and TRBJ2-6 for the parts outside the CDR3, the full variable domain is EAGVTQSPTHLIKTRGQQATLRCSPISGHTSVYWYQQALGLGLQFLLWYDEGEERNRGNFPPRFSGRQFPNYSSELNVNALELEDSALYLCASRRRGGANVLTFGAGSRLTVL.

This chain joins TRBV10-1 and TRBJ1-5; perhaps TRBD1 as D (5 bases). Trimming pared 6 bases from V and 0 bases from J, leaving 15 bases between. Germline lookup yields CDR1 WNHNN and CDR2 SYGVQD (reference sequence). This CDR3 comprises 16 residues. DNA of the CDR3: TGCGCCAGCAGGACCAGGGTGGCCCATAGCAATCAGCCCCAGCATTTT. Encoded protein: CASRTRVAHSNQPQHF.

This clone has a single count. The genes are TRBV19 and TRBJ1-4; 8 bases match TRBD1. The V gene end was trimmed by 6 bases and the J gene end by 8 bases; junction bases not matched to a gene: 14. The CDR3 totals 16 residues. Germline CDR1 is LNHDA and CDR2 is SQIVND (reference sequence). For the CDR3, the DNA is TGTGCCAGTAGCCGGCCAGGGGGCGCCTTGGGGGAAAAACTGTTTTTT. It specifies CASSRPGGALGEKLFF.

This clone came up once. The rearrangement uses TRBV2 and TRBJ1-1; TRBD1 agrees at 8 bases. The CDR3 runs to 12 residues. With 6 bases clipped from V and 10 bases from J, the junction kept 7 bases outside the gene matches. The germline V gene encodes CDR1 SNHLY and CDR2 FYNNEI. Written as DNA, the CDR3 is TGTGCCAGCAGCCAGGACAGGGAAGTAGCTTTCTTT. The encoded protein is CASSQDREVAFF.

The chain joins TRBV5-5 to TRBJ1-4, with D tentatively TRBD1 (6 bases). V lost 4 bases and J lost 7, with 14 bases in between. The CDR3 consists of 14 residues. Looked up from germline, CDR1 is SGHKS and CDR2 is YYEKEE (reference sequence). CDR3 loop: CASSGGTGSEKLFF. The CDR3 nucleotides read TGTGCCAGCAGCGGCGGTACAGGGAGTGAAAAACTGTTTTTT.

J is TRBJ1-3 and V is TRBV7-9, with a tentative D call TRBD1 (6 bases). The germline CDR1 and CDR2 sequences are SEHNR and FQNEAQ (reference sequence). The CDR3 is 15 amino acids. V shed 4 bases and J shed 4 bases, with 14 bases lying between them. The CDR3 sequence: CASSSKAGAGNTIYF. The DNA for the CDR3 is TGTGCCAGCAGCTCCAAAGCAGGGGCCGGAAACACCATATATTTT.

The CDR3: CASSVGYGSYEQYF. Here the CDR3 DNA reads TGTGCCAGCAGCGTGGGGTACGGGAGCTACGAGCAGTACTTC. This chain connects TRBV9 to TRBJ2-7; possible D gene TRBD2, 6 bases. V was shortened by 2 bases and J by 3 bases, with 12 bases between the two germline ends. The germline V gene encodes CDR1 SGDLS and CDR2 YYNGEE. This CDR3 is 14 amino acids long.

This clone was seen once. The gene calls are TRBV7-6 and TRBJ2-2; weak D call: TRBD2 (5 bases). V was cut by 0 bases and J by 2 bases, with 10 bases left in between. The CDR3 is made up of 16 amino acids. CDR1 and CDR2 (germline): SGHVS, FNYEAQ. CDR3 in DNA: TGTGCCAGCAGCTTAGCAGTTTCTAGCAACACCGGGGAGCTGTTTTTT. Encoded protein: CASSLAVSSNTGELFF. Full variable domain (rest looked up from reference TRBV7-6 and TRBJ2-2): GAGVSQSPRYKVTKRGQDVALRCDPISGHVSLYWYRQALGQGPEFLTYFNYEAQQDKSGLPNDRFSAERPEGSISTLTIQRTEQRDSAMYRCASSLAVSSNTGELFFGEGSRLTVL.

This chain connects TRBV27 to TRBJ2-7, with TRBD2 as a possible D gene (7 bases). CDR3 size: 14 residues. Trimming cost V 2 bases and J 6 bases, with 14 bases left between them. CDR1 and CDR2 from the germline V gene are MNHEY and SMNVEV (reference sequence). CDR3 nucleotides: TGTGCCAGCAGTTTAACGGGGGGCTTACCCGAGCAGTACTTC. Translation: CASSLTGGLPEQYF.